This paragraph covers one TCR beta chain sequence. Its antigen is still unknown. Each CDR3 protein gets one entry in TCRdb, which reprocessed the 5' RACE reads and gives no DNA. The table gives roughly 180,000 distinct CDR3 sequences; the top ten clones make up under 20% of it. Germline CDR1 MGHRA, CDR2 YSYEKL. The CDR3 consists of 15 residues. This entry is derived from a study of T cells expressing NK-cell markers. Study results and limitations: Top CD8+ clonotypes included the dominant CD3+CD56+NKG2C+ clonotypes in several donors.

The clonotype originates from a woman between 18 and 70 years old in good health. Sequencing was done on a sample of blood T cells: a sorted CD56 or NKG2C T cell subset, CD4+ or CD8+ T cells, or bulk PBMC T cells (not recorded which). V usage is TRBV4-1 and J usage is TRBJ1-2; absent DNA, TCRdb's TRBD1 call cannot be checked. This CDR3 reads CASSRGQGAGYGYTF.